Shown below are 22 T cell receptor beta chains from a single sample sequenced in a study of cytomegalovirus exposure and HLA in healthy donors. This PCR relied on a set of 60 Vbeta primers and 13 Jbeta primers. Assay used: immunoSEQ multiplex PCR; TCRdb lists only in-frame clones, some missing. Here the sample spans about 130,000 clones, less than 80% being singletons. Sequencing was carried out using PBMCs. The receptors come from a female donor in good health and CMV-seropositive.

The chain employs TRBV9 and TRBJ2-7; a weak D match, TRBD1 (6 bases). V lost 2 bases and J 4 bases, leaving 10 bases between the germline ends. Germline V gene data show CDR1 as SGDLS and CDR2 as YYNGEE. The CDR3 runs 13 residues. This chain's CDR3 is CASSVDSSYEQYF. DNA of the CDR3: TGTGCCAGCAGCGTGGACAGCAGTTACGAGCAGTACTTC.

This clone was counted once. The V and J genes are TRBV7-9 and TRBJ1-2; 7 bases are a match to TRBD1. This CDR3 comprises 15 residues. Germline CDR1 reads SEHNR; CDR2 reads FQNEAQ (reference sequence). V dropped 0 bases and J dropped 2; count of bases not matched to a gene: 3. This CDR3 reads CASSLAGTANYGYTF. CDR3 sequence (DNA): TGTGCCAGCAGCTTAGCCGGGACAGCCAACTATGGCTACACCTTC.

The gene calls are TRBV2 and TRBJ2-5; 9 nucleotides line up with TRBD1. The J segment lost 2 bases and the V segment lost 0 bases, leaving 4 bases of the junction unmatched. The V gene's germline CDR1 is SNHLY and CDR2 FYNNEI. This CDR3 comprises 16 residues. CDR3 coding DNA: TGTGCCAGCAGTGAAGCCCAGGGACAGGGTCAAGAGACCCAGTACTTC. Protein product: CASSEAQGQGQETQYF. Full variable domain (remainder filled in from reference TRBV2 and TRBJ2-5): EPEVTQTPSHQVTQMGQEVILRCVPISNHLYFYWYRQILGQKVEFLVSFYNNEISEKSEIFDDQFSVERPDGSNFTLKIRSTKLEDSAMYFCASSEAQGQGQETQYFGPGTRLLVL.

The gene calls are TRBV2 and TRBJ2-7; TRBD1 matches at 8 bases. V dropped 2 bases and J dropped 3; count of bases not matched to a gene: 6. From germline, CDR1 is SNHLY and CDR2 FYNNEI. There are 15 residues in the CDR3. CDR3 amino acids: CASSELDRDNYEQYF. DNA of the CDR3: TGTGCCAGCAGTGAACTGGACAGGGATAACTACGAGCAGTACTTC.

This clone turned up a few times. The chain carries TRBV4-2 and TRBJ2-7, with 8 bases fitting TRBD1. Per germline, CDR1 LGHNA and CDR2 YNFKEQ. The CDR3 length is 14 residues. With 6 bases clipped from V and 3 bases from J, the junction kept 7 bases outside the gene matches. This chain's CDR3 is CASSAGTGDYEQYF. CDR3 bases: TGTGCCAGCAGTGCCGGGACAGGTGACTACGAGCAGTACTTC.

This chain uses TRBV7-8 with TRBJ1-5; TRBD1 agrees at 8 bases. This CDR3 has 15 residues. The V and J ends lost 1 base and 6 bases, in that order; junction bases with no gene match: 5. Germline V lookup: CDR1 SGHVS, CDR2 FQNEAQ. CDR3 loop: CASSLVGGTGQPQHF. CDR3 coding DNA: TGTGCCAGCAGCTTAGTGGGGGGGACAGGTCAGCCCCAGCATTTT.

This chain joins TRBV11-2 and TRBJ2-7; 8 positions match TRBD2. After removal of 5 bases from V and 3 bases from J, the junction contained 6 bases not matched to a gene. The CDR3 contains 14 residues. Germline V CDR1 and CDR2: SGHAT, FQNNGV. Here the CDR3 reads CASSSSGVRYEQYF. CDR3 bases: TGTGCCAGCAGCAGTAGCGGGGTCCGCTACGAGCAGTACTTC. The complete variable domain, with remaining parts taken from reference TRBV11-2 and TRBJ2-7, reads EAGVAQSPRYKIIEKRQSVAFWCNPISGHATLYWYQQILGQGPKLLIQFQNNGVVDDSQLPKDRFSAERLKGVDSTLKIQPAKLEDSAVYLCASSSSGVRYEQYFGPGTRLTVT.

The gene calls are TRBV5-1 and TRBJ1-5, with unresolved D. Trimming removed 3 bases at V and 4 bases at J, with 11 bases between. The CDR3 has 14 amino acids. Per germline, CDR1 SGHRS and CDR2 YFSETQ. The CDR3 DNA follows: TGCGCCAGCAGCTGGACGGGAGATAATCAGCCCCAGCATTTT. It yields the protein CASSWTGDNQPQHF. Full variable domain (outside the CDR3, taken from reference TRBV5-1 and TRBJ1-5): KAGVTQTPRYLIKTRGQQVTLSCSPISGHRSVSWYQQTPGQGLQFLFEYFSETQRNKGNFPGRFSGRQFSNSRSEMNVSTLELGDSALYLCASSWTGDNQPQHFGDGTRLSIL.

This clone was recorded only once. The rearrangement uses TRBV11-2 and TRBJ2-1, with D tentatively TRBD2 (6 bases). The CDR3 totals 16 residues. The V gene's germline CDR1 is SGHAT and CDR2 FQNNGV. V was cut by 5 bases and J by 7 bases, with 21 bases left in between. The CDR3 loop is CASSNRLSGAGNEQFF. The CDR3, as DNA: TGTGCCAGCAGCAACCGACTGTCGGGAGCTGGGAATGAGCAGTTCTTC.

Turning to this clone: The sample has other DNA sequences that encode this CDR3 too. The chain couples TRBV2 to TRBJ2-7; 12 bases are a match to TRBD2. Germline lookup yields CDR1 SNHLY and CDR2 FYNNEI. V was clipped by 7 bases and J by 5 bases; unmatched bases: 6. CDR3 length equals 14 residues. The CDR3 spells CASNRLAGVNEQYF. As DNA, the CDR3 is TGTGCCAGCAATAGACTAGCGGGAGTTAACGAGCAGTACTTC.

The chain uses TRBV21-1 and TRBJ2-2; the table's D call, TRBD1, was not checked against the DNA. TRBV21-1 is reported as a pseudogene. The CDR3 extends over 14 amino acids. CDR3 residues: CASSGTGNTGELFF. The DNA of the CDR3 is TGTGCCAGCAGCGGGACAGGCAACACCGGGGAGCTGTTTTTT.

The chain recombines TRBV5-1 with TRBJ2-5; D is unclear. The CDR3 extends over 11 amino acids. V dropped 4 bases and J dropped 2 bases, with 3 bases sitting between them. From germline, CDR1 is SGHRS and CDR2 YFSETQ. DNA for the CDR3: TGCGCCAGCAGCCAGCAAGAGACCCAGTACTTC. It translates to CASSQQETQYF.

The gene calls are TRBV30 and TRBJ1-2; no clear D gene. The germline V and J ends were trimmed by 0 bases and 8 bases, with 10 bases remaining between them. Germline values: CDR1 GTSNPN, CDR2 SVGIG (reference sequence). The CDR3 spans 12 residues. CDR3 protein: CAWSVSSTGYTF. The CDR3, as DNA: TGTGCCTGGAGTGTCTCCAGTACCGGCTACACCTTC.

Only a few counts were recorded for this clone. The rearrangement joins TRBV5-1 to TRBJ1-4; 8 bases match TRBD1. The V gene end was trimmed by 7 bases and the J gene end by 3 bases; junction bases not matched to a gene: 11. Germline-derived CDR1 and CDR2 are SGHRS and YFSETQ. The CDR3 totals 16 residues. CDR3 coding DNA: TGCGCCAGCGCCGTTTTCCCAGGGGGCGCTAATGAAAAACTGTTTTTT. This encodes CASAVFPGGANEKLFF.

This sequence joins TRBV10-3 and TRBJ1-4, with 7 bases lining up with TRBD1. V lost 0 bases, J lost 7 bases, and 14 bases stayed unmatched. Germline V gives CDR1 ENHRY, CDR2 SYGVKD. The CDR3 runs to 18 residues. The CDR3 loop is CAISESRQGGRMSEKLFF. The CDR3 nucleotides are TGTGCCATCAGTGAGTCTCGACAGGGTGGTAGAATGAGTGAAAAACTGTTTTTT.

A single count supports this clone. The chain employs TRBV9 and TRBJ2-1; the match to TRBD1 covers 7 bases. J gave up 0 bases and V 4 bases, and 4 bases lay outside the gene matches. Germline V gene data show CDR1 as SGDLS and CDR2 as YYNGEE. The length of the CDR3 is 15 residues. CDR3 sequence reads: CASSRGTDSYNEQFF. CDR3 nucleotide sequence: TGTGCCAGCAGCAGAGGGACAGACTCCTACAATGAGCAGTTCTTC.

Remarks on this clone: At the DNA level, this CDR3 is encoded by other sequences in the same sample as well. The CDR3 is CASSLAEGGYEQYF. CDR3 in DNA: TGCGCCAGCAGCTTGGCCGAAGGGGGATACGAGCAGTACTTC. The rearrangement joins TRBV5-1 to TRBJ2-7; perhaps TRBD1 as D (6 bases). Germline V gene lookup returns CDR1 SGHRS and CDR2 YFSETQ. The CDR3 is 14 residues long. Trimming removed 0 bases at V and 4 bases at J, with 11 bases between.

The CDR3 sequence: CASSYQQGNTEAFF. As DNA, the CDR3 is TGTGCCAGCAGCTACCAACAGGGGAACACTGAAGCTTTCTTT. The gene calls are TRBV7-2 and TRBJ1-1, with TRBD1 as a possible D gene (6 bases). The germline V gene encodes CDR1 SGHTA and CDR2 FQGNSA. Trimming left V 4 bases short and J 1 base short, with 10 bases between. This CDR3 has 14 amino acids.

This chain connects TRBV10-3 to TRBJ2-2; possible D gene TRBD1, 6 bases. CDR3 length equals 15 residues. Germline assignment: CDR1 ENHRY and CDR2 SYGVKD. V was shortened by 7 bases and J by 6 bases, with 18 bases between the two germline ends. The CDR3 DNA sequence: TGTGCCATCAAAGTCGTACAGGGTGGTTCCGGGGAGCTGTTTTTT. It encodes CAIKVVQGGSGELFF.

This sequence joins TRBV5-1 and TRBJ2-2; TRBD1 matches 8 bases. The CDR3 consists of 15 residues. Germline lookup yields CDR1 SGHRS and CDR2 YFSETQ. The V gene end was trimmed by 1 base and the J gene end by 4 bases; junction bases not matched to a gene: 3. The CDR3 DNA reads TGCGCCAGCAGCTTGACAGGGGGTACCACCGGGGAGCTGTTTTTT. Its protein is CASSLTGGTTGELFF. Full variable domain (rest looked up from reference TRBV5-1 and TRBJ2-2): KAGVTQTPRYLIKTRGQQVTLSCSPISGHRSVSWYQQTPGQGLQFLFEYFSETQRNKGNFPGRFSGRQFSNSRSEMNVSTLELGDSALYLCASSLTGGTTGELFFGEGSRLTVL.

The sample holds one count of this clone. The rearrangement uses TRBV11-2 and TRBJ2-7; 9 nucleotides agree with TRBD1. The V gene's germline CDR1 is SGHAT and CDR2 FQNNGV. Trimming at V came to 7 bases and at J to 3 bases, leaving 7 bases not matched to a gene. There are 14 residues in the CDR3. CDR3 protein: CASTEGQGIYEQYF. CDR3 sequence (DNA): TGTGCCAGCACCGAGGGACAGGGAATCTACGAGCAGTACTTC. The variable domain in full, completed from reference TRBV11-2 and TRBJ2-7, reads EAGVAQSPRYKIIEKRQSVAFWCNPISGHATLYWYQQILGQGPKLLIQFQNNGVVDDSQLPKDRFSAERLKGVDSTLKIQPAKLEDSAVYLCASTEGQGIYEQYFGPGTRLTVT.

The rearrangement links TRBV9 to TRBJ2-2, with D possibly matching TRBD2 (6 bases). V was pared by 4 bases and J by 7 bases, with 20 bases between. This CDR3 contains 16 residues. Germline V gene data show CDR1 as SGDLS and CDR2 as YYNGEE. The chain's CDR3 is CASSPYMPGRGGELFF. CDR3 DNA: TGTGCCAGCAGCCCCTATATGCCAGGGCGGGGCGGGGAGCTGTTTTTT.